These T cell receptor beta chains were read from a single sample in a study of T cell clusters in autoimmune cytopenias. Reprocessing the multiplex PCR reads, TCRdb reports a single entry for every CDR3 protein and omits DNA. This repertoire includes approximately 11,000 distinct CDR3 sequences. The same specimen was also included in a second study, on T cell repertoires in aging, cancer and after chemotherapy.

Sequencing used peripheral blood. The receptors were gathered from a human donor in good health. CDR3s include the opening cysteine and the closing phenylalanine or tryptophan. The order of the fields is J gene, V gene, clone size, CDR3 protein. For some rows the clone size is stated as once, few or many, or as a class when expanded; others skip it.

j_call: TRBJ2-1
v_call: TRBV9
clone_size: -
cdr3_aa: CASSVGQNNNEQFF

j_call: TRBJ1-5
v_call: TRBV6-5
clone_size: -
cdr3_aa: CASSWRAQSNQPQHF

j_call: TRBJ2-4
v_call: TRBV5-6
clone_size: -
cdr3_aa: CASSLAGAGNIQYF

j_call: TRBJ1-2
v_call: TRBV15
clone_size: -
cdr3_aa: CATSRDQGTGAWGYGYTF

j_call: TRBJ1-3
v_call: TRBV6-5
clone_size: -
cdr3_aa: CASSYSLETGNTIYF

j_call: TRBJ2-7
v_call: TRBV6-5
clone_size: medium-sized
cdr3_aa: CASSRPGTGYYEQYF

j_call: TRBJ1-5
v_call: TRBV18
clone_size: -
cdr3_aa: CASSDRSAGDSNQPQHF

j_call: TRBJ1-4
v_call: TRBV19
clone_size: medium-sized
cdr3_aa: CASSLRVGRTGGGKLFF

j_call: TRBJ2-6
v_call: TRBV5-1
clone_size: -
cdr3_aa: CASSLVLSVSGANVLTF

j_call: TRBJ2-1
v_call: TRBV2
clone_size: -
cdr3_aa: CASKGDDRGSYNEQFF

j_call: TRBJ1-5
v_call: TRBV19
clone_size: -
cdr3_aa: CASHDRGNQPQHF